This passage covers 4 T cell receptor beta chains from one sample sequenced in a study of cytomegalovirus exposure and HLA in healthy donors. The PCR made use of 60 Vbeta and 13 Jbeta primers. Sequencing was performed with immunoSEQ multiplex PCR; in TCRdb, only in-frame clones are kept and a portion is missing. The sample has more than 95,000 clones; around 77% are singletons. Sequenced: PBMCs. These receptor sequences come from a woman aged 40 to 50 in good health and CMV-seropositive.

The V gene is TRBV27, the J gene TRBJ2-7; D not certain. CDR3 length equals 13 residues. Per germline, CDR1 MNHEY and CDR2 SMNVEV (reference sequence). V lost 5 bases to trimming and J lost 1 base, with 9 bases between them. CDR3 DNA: TGTGCCAGCAGTCTCGGTGAGTCCTACGAGCAGTACTTC. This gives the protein CASSLGESYEQYF.

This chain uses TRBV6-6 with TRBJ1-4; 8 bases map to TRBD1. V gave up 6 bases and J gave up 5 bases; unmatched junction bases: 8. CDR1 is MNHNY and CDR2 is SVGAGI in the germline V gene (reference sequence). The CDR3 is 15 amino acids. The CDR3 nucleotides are TGTGCCAGCAGGACCACAGGGGGAGGGAATGAAAAACTGTTTTTT. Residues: CASRTTGGGNEKLFF.

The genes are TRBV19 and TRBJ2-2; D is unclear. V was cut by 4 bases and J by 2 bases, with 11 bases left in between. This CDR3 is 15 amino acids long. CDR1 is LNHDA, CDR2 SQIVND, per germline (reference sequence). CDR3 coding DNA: TGTGCCAGTAGTAACCTGACATATAACACCGGGGAGCTGTTTTTT. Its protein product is CASSNLTYNTGELFF.

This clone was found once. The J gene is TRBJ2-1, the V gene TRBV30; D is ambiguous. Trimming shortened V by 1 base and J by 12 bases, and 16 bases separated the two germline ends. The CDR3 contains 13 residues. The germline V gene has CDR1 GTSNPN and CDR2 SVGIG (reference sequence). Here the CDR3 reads CAWSGFAQAAQFF. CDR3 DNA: TGTGCCTGGAGTGGGTTTGCCCAAGCTGCGCAGTTCTTC.